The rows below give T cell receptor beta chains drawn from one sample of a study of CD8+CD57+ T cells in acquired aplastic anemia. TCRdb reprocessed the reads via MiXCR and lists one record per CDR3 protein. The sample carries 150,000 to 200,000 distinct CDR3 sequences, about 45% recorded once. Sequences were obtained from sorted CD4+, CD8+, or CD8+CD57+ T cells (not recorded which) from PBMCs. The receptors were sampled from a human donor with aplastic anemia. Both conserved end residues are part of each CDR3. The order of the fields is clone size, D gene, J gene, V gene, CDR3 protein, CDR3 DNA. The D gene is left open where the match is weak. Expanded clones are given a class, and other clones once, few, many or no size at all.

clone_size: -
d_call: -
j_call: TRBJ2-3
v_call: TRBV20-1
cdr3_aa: CSAIERITDTQYF
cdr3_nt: TGCAGTGCTATTGAGCGGATCACAGATACGCAGTATTTT

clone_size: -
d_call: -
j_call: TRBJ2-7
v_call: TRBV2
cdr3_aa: CASSNGGWQYF
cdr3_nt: TGTGCCAGCAGTAATGGGGGATGGCAGTACTTC

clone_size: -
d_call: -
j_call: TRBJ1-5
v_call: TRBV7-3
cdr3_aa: CASSQRRVQPQHF
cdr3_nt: TGTGCCAGCAGTCAGCGAAGGGTTCAGCCCCAGCATTTT

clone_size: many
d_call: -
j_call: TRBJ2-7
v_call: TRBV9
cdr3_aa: CASSAGQLGYEQYF
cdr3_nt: TGTGCCAGCAGCGCCGGACAGCTGGGCTACGAGCAGTACTTC

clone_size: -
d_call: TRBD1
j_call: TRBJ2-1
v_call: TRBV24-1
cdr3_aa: CATSDPRQGEDEQFF
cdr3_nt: TGTGCCACCAGTGATCCTAGACAGGGTGAGGATGAGCAGTTCTTC

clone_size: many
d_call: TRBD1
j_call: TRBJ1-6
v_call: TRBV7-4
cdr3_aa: CASSSIFIRTGNSPLHF
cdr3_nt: TGTGCCAGCAGCTCTATCTTTATCAGGACAGGGAATTCACCCCTCCACTTT

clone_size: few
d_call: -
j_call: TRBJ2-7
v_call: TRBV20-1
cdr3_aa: CSAPRMGSYEQYF
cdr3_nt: TGCAGTGCTCCCAGGATGGGATCCTACGAGCAGTACTTC

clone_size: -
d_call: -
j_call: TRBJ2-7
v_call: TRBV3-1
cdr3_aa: CASSQWGRSYEQYF
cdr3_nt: TGTGCCAGCAGCCAATGGGGCAGATCCTACGAGCAGTACTTC

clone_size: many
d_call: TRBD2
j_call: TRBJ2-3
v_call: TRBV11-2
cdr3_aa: CASSFLTSGGRTDTQYF
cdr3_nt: TGTGCCAGCAGCTTTCTGACTAGCGGGGGGAGGACAGATACGCAGTATTTT

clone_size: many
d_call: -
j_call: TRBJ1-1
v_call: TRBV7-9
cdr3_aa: CASSLLRAFF
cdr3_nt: TGTGCCAGCAGCTTATTGAGAGCTTTCTTT

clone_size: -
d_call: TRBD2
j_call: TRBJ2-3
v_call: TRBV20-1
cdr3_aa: CSGLAGGLTDTQYF
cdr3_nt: TGCAGTGGACTAGCGGGGGGGCTCACAGATACGCAGTATTTT

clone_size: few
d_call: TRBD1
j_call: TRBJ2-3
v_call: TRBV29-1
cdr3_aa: CSAGQETDTQYF
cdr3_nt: TGCAGCGCGGGACAGGAGACAGATACGCAGTATTTT

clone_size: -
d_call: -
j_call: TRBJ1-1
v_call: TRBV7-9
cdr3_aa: CASNLRGVTEAFF
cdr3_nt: TGTGCCAGCAATCTAAGGGGAGTCACTGAAGCTTTCTTT

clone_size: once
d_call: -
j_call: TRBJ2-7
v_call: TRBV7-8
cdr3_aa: CASSPRVGYEQYF
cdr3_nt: TGTGCCAGCAGCCCGCGTGTTGGGTACGAGCAGTACTTC

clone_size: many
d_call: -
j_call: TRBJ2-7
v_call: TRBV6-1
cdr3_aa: CASSEGGFGEQYF
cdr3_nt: TGTGCCAGCAGTGAAGGGGGTTTCGGCGAGCAGTACTTC

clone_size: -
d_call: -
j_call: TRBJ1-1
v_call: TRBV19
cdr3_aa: CASSYGSGNTEAFF
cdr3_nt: TGTGCCAGTAGTTATGGGTCTGGAAACACTGAAGCTTTCTTT

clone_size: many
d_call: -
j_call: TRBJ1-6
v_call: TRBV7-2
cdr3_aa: CASSSLRNSPLHF
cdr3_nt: TGTGCCAGCAGCTCGTTGCGGAATTCACCCCTCCACTTT

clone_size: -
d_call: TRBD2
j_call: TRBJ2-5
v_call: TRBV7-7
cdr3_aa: CASSPGTSGGAGPKETQYF
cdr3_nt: TGTGCCAGCAGCCCAGGGACTAGCGGGGGGGCCGGACCGAAAGAGACCCAGTACTTC

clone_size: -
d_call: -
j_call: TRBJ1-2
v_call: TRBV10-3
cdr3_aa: CATGGGARANYGYTF
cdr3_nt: TGTGCCACCGGGGGGGGGGCCAGGGCTAACTATGGCTACACCTTC

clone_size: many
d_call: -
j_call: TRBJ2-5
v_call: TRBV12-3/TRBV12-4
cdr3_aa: CASRRGEMETQYF
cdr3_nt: TGTGCCAGCAGACGCGGCGAGATGGAGACCCAGTACTTC

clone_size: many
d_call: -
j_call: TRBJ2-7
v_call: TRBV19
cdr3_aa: CASSMSSGRAPWVQYF
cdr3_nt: TGTGCCAGTAGTATGAGTAGCGGACGGGCCCCTTGGGTGCAGTACTTC

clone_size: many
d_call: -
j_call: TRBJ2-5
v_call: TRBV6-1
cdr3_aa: CASSLDRYSETQYF
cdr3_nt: TGTGCCAGCAGCCTGGACCGCTACTCTGAGACCCAGTACTTC

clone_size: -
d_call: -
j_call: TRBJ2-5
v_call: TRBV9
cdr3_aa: CASSVGETSFLETQYF
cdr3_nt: TGTGCCAGCAGCGTGGGAGAAACTAGTTTTCTTGAGACCCAGTACTTC

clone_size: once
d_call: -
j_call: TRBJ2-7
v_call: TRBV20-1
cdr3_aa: CSAHYPPEQYF
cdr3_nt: TGCAGTGCTCATTATCCACCCGAGCAGTACTTC

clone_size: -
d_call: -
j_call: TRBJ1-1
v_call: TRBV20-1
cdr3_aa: CSARVWQGTNTEAFF
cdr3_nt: TGCAGTGCTAGAGTTTGGCAGGGGACGAACACTGAAGCTTTCTTT

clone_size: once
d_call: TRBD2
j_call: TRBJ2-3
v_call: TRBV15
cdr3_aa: CATSRGERGRVGTDTQYF
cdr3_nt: TGTGCCACCAGCAGAGGGGAGCGCGGGAGGGTTGGCACAGATACGCAGTATTTT

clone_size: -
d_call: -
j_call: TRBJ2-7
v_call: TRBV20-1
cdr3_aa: CSAISVANFNEQYF
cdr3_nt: TGCAGCGCCATTAGCGTGGCAAACTTCAACGAGCAGTACTTC

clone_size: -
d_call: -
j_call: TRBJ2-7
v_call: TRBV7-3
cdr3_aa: CASSLVWSADYEQYF
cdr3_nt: TGTGCCAGCAGCTTAGTTTGGAGCGCGGACTACGAGCAGTACTTC

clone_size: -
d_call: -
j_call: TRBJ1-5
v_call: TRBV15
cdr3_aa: CATSRVPQHF
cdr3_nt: TGTGCCACCAGCAGAGTACCACAGCATTTT

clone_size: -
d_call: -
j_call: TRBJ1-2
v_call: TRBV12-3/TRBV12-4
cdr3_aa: CASSPLGPEKDYGYTF
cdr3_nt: TGTGCCAGCAGTCCCCTTGGTCCGGAAAAAGACTATGGCTACACCTTC

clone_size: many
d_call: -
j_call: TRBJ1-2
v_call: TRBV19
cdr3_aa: CASSFSNYGYTF
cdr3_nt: TGTGCCAGTAGTTTCAGCAACTATGGCTACACCTTC

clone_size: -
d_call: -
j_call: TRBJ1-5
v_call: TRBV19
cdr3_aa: CASSGVGAEHF
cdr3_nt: TGTGCCAGTAGTGGGGTCGGAGCCGAGCATTTT

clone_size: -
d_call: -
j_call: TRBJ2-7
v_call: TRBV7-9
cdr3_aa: CASSLSPIEQYF
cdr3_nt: TGTGCCAGCAGCTTAAGCCCTATAGAGCAGTACTTC

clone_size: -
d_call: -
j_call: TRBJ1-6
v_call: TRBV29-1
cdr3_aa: CSVGQEINSPLRF
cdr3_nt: TGCAGCGTTGGACAGGAGATTAATTCACCCCTCCGCTTT

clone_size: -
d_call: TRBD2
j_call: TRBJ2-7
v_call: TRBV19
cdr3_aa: CASSAGTSSAEQYF
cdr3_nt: TGTGCCAGTAGCGCCGGGACTAGCTCCGCCGAGCAGTACTTC

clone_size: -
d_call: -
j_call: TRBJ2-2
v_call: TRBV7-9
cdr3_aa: CASQDSSNTGELFF
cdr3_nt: TGTGCCAGCCAAGACTCCTCGAACACCGGGGAGCTGTTTTTT

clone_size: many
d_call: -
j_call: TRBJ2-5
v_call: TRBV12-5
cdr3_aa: CASGLNGWKTQYF
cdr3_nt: TGTGCTAGTGGTTTAAATGGGTGGAAGACCCAGTACTTC

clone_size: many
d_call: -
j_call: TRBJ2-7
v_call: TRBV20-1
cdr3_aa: CSAQPPGATYEQYF
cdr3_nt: TGCAGTGCTCAGCCGCCCGGGGCTACCTACGAGCAGTACTTC

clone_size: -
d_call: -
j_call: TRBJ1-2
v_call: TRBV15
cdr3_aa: CATGTLPGNGYTF
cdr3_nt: TGTGCCACCGGGACACTACCTGGGAATGGCTACACCTTC